This T cell receptor (beta chain) derives from a study of T cell responses to AZD1222 COVID-19 vaccine (dated by TCRdb to about 2021). For the study in its entirety: AZD1222 recipients given second doses at about 4 weeks or at about 12 weeks were pooled, since spike-specific TCR depth and breadth were not found to differ between the two schedules. A total of approximately 250 trial participants underwent TCR sequencing, of whom approximately 200 had received two doses of AZD1222 and roughly 26 had received two doses of the MenACWY control vaccine. Trial participants were enrolled by age into subgroups of 18-55, 56-69 and 70-plus years, and around 150, 29 and 61 TCR-sequenced participants, respectively, were included in these subgroups.

A note on this clone: Its binding antigen is unknown. Base qualities are not recorded, but no much larger clone differs from it by a single base.

Broad study findings and their caveats: The 56-69-year group was small, and its depth increase did not reach significance, likely because of low power. Conclusions about previously exposed vaccinees were limited because only 6 or 7 AZD1222 recipients were SARS-CoV-2 seropositive at baseline. After two AZD1222 doses, spike-specific TCR breadth and depth were significantly higher than at day 0 and than in MenACWY recipients. Vaccine-associated CD4 TCRs spanned the whole spike protein, with dominant responses in regions 160-218 and 743-854. Because no day 14 peak-response samples were available, the repertoires could be characterized only after the peak T cell response. Participants were mostly white British and included more females than males, and it was suggested by the authors that clonal diversity may have been underestimated. Epitopes outside the regions mutated in the B.1.351 and B.1.1.7 variants were reportedly recognized by nearly half of the unique spike-specific TCRs.

According to the study, the label for this sample's time point signals: baseline before first vaccination. Samples from vaccinated people were obtained from the UK trials COV001 and COV002, which included a single-blind randomized controlled phase 2/3 trial of AZD1222 (ChAdOx1 nCoV-19) in healthy adults. For TCRbeta chain sequencing, PBMC samples from trial participants were taken at day 0 and at day 28 after the second dose. The cysteine opens and the phenylalanine closes a CDR3 of 15 amino acids. The kept DNA is CDR3 alone, 45 bases in frame from the first base. CDR1 and CDR2 are drawn from the germline V gene: SGHTA, FQGNSA. V and J are trimmed by 5 bases and 4 bases, and the gene matches miss 5 bases of the junction. The CDR3 regions of human TCRbeta chains were analyzed by immunosequencing. Per the original workflow: Repertoire TCRs were checked for matches against a reference library of SARS-CoV-2-specific TCRs that had been generated using the MIRA antigen-specificity platform. Breadth was defined as the fraction of unique TCRs that were SARS-CoV-2-associated. Depth was defined as the fraction of total T cells that were SARS-CoV-2-associated. Using the MIRA data, each spike-specific TCR was mapped to the spike region that the TCR reacts to and placed in a CD4 or CD8 class. Log10-transformed breadth and depth values were compared by one-way ANOVA with Sidak's multiple comparisons tests. In its TCRdb copy, this immuneACCESS table keeps in-frame sequences only and misses some clones. Where compared with another copy, unresolved V genes explain less than half of these, and the others have no known cause. D and trimming come from the DNA, and the V and J calls and clone size come from that table. Within this sample are 130,000 to 150,000 clones, with around 91% of them counted one time only. The ten biggest clones cover 4% to 6% of the sample.

The sample was peripheral blood, taken on day 0 of AZD1222 vaccination. The TCR sequence derives from an adult in good health. The V and J segments used are TRBV7-2 and TRBJ2-7, with 13 middle bases fitting TRBD2. This receptor has the CDR3 CASSAGLAGTYEQYF. The DNA is TGTGCCAGCAGCGCGGGACTAGCGGGGACGTACGAGCAGTACTTC.